These 10 T cell receptor beta chains were sequenced from one sample in a study of cytomegalovirus exposure and HLA in healthy donors. The PCR was carried out with 60 Vbeta primers and 13 Jbeta primers. Clones were sequenced by immunoSEQ multiplex PCR, and TCRdb holds only the in-frame ones, with some missing. Seen here are approximately 140,000 clones, about 80% observed once, and the top ten hold about 3.8%. Source material: PBMCs. These receptors were obtained from a man in his forties in good health and CMV-seropositive.

V gene TRBV6-5 combines with J gene TRBJ2-1, with 8 bases matching TRBD1. The length of the CDR3 is 13 residues. Germline V gene sequence: CDR1 MNHEY, CDR2 SVGAGI. J was trimmed by 6 bases and V by 5 bases; bases with no gene match: 3. CDR3: CASSDRGGNEQFF. In DNA form, the CDR3 reads TGTGCCAGCAGTGACAGGGGAGGCAATGAGCAGTTCTTC.

On this clone itself: A read error may account for a junction end that differs from germline. V usage is TRBV7-9 and J usage is TRBJ1-1; TRBD1 might be the D (6 bases). The CDR3 covers 13 residues. Germline lookup yields CDR1 SEHNR and CDR2 FQNEAQ (reference sequence). CDR3 protein: CSSSSTGGTEAFF. CDR3 sequence (DNA): TGTTCCAGCAGTTCGACAGGTGGCACTGAAGCTTTCTTT.

This chain joins TRBV5-1 and TRBJ1-3; TRBD1 agrees at 8 bases. The CDR3 loop spans 16 amino acids. The V and J ends lost 5 bases and 4 bases, in that order; junction bases with no gene match: 11. Germline V gene data show CDR1 as SGHRS and CDR2 as YFSETQ. The DNA of the CDR3 is TGCGCCAGCAGGCCTACCGGGACAGGAACCGGAAACACCATATATTTT. Residues: CASRPTGTGTGNTIYF.

The chain joins TRBV7-9 to TRBJ2-7; possibly TRBD2 for D (6 bases). The CDR3 consists of 13 residues. Germline CDR1 is SEHNR and CDR2 is FQNEAQ (reference sequence). V gave up 5 bases and J gave up 3 bases, with 11 bases separating them. The CDR3 nucleotides are TGTGCCAGCAGCCCGGAGGGTCACTACGAGCAGTACTTC. Protein product: CASSPEGHYEQYF.

V and J are TRBV6-6 and TRBJ1-5; D is possibly TRBD1 (6 bases). The V gene lost 5 bases and the J gene lost 2 bases, with 13 bases spanning the gap. This CDR3 is built from 15 residues. CDR1 is MNHNY, CDR2 SVGAGI, per germline (reference sequence). The CDR3 DNA reads as TGTGCCAGCAGTCGAACTTCAGGGGGCAATCAGCCCCAGCATTTT. Protein sequence: CASSRTSGGNQPQHF.

This sequence joins TRBV9 and TRBJ2-1; a possible D gene is TRBD2 (5 bases). Trimming cost V 3 bases and J 6 bases, with 19 bases left between them. CDR1 is SGDLS and CDR2 is YYNGEE in the germline V gene. This CDR3 region has 16 residues. The CDR3 DNA sequence: TGTGCCAGCAGCGCCCGGGGAGCTTTTTGGTCCAATGAGCAGTTCTTC. It yields the protein CASSARGAFWSNEQFF.

The rearrangement links TRBV9 to TRBJ1-1, with a possible D match to TRBD1 (5 bases). The CDR3 is 16 amino acids. V was shortened by 3 bases and J by 5 bases, with 20 bases between the two germline ends. CDR1 and CDR2 from the germline V gene are SGDLS and YYNGEE. CDR3 sequence reads: CASSGFFYSGGTEAFF. The CDR3 region has the DNA TGTGCCAGCAGCGGTTTTTTTTATTCGGGGGGGACTGAAGCTTTCTTT.

The chain employs TRBV7-9 and TRBJ2-5, with 8 bases that match TRBD2. The CDR3 covers 16 residues. V dropped 7 bases and J dropped 2; count of bases not matched to a gene: 12. The germline CDR1 and CDR2 sequences are SEHNR and FQNEAQ (reference sequence). CDR3 bases: TGTGCCAGCAACATTTATCCTACTAGCGGTCAAGAGACCCAGTACTTC. This sequence encodes CASNIYPTSGQETQYF.

The gene calls are TRBV18 and TRBJ1-5; D is unclear. The CDR3 totals 13 residues. Germline V lookup: CDR1 KGHSH, CDR2 LQKENI. V was shortened by 3 bases and J by 1 base, with 4 bases between the two germline ends. The DNA for the CDR3 is TGTGCCAGCTCACCTACAAGCAATCAGCCCCAGCATTTT. Protein: CASSPTSNQPQHF.

This chain uses TRBV2 with TRBJ2-6; no reliable D call. Germline CDR1 SNHLY, CDR2 FYNNEI. This CDR3 is 14 amino acids long. Between the trimmed V and J ends, which lost 7 bases and 1 base, there was a span of 8 bases. The CDR3 here is CASTMSSGANVLTF. CDR3 in DNA: TGTGCCAGCACTATGTCGTCTGGGGCCAACGTCCTGACTTTC.